The entry below gives a single TCR beta chain sequence along with its context. Its antigen is unknown. No quality values exist for individual bases; no much larger clone is one base distant. The library was obtained by the immunoSEQ multiplex PCR assay. For most patients, genomic DNA was isolated using the Qiagen DNeasy Blood and Tissue Kit and was shipped frozen to Adaptive Biotechnologies for TCR sequencing. For most patients, high-throughput TCR-beta CDR3 sequencing of genomic DNA was performed by Adaptive Biotechnologies. The authors' pipeline ran thus. Adaptive's ImmunoSEQ software supplied the TCR sequencing data for 18 patients, while MiXCR and VDJtools were used to process three other patients. To correct CD4 versus CD8 sorting errors, sequences present in both subsets at a frequency ratio below 5:1 were removed. CDR3 nucleotide sequences shared between donor and recipient were removed because the origin of such sequences could not be assigned. To count as alloreactive, a clone needed at least 2-fold expansion over unstimulated cells and a minimum CFSE-low frequency of 0.002% (template counts) or 0.001% (read counts). A clone was considered mappable if detected in the sequenced pre-transplant spleen, lymph node, or MLR CFSE-low populations of the donor or recipient. Cumulative frequency of alloreactive clones was calculated as a percentage of all sequences weighted by copy number. Not all clones reach the TCRdb copy of this immuneACCESS table, which keeps in-frame sequences only. Checked studies attribute under half of the gap to unresolved V genes and leave the rest unexplained. The V and J calls and clone size were taken over from that table, and D and trimming were inferred from the DNA. In this sample the table shows some 150,000 clones, 80% to 95% of which occur a single time. The ten biggest clones cover 0.19% of the sample.

From the cysteine up to the phenylalanine, the CDR3 has a length of 14 residues. Here the CDR3 DNA is all that survives: 42 bases in frame from base 1. Sample time point, as interpreted from the label and publication: cells obtained before transplantation from donor or recipient. CD3+CD4+ and CD3+CD8+ populations were FACS-sorted from unstimulated pre-transplant donor and recipient cells taken from spleen or lymph nodes. This entry belongs to a study of graft-versus-host responses after intestinal transplantation (dated by TCRdb to the early 2020s). At the level of the whole study: The transplants that recipients received were multivisceral, liver-intestinal, or isolated intestinal. Rather than being sequenced by the commercial service, samples from three later patients were sequenced in-house on an Illumina MiSeq and processed with MiXCR. A peak of at least 4% donor T cells among recipient peripheral blood mononuclear cells was the definition used for donor T cell macrochimerism. After intestinal transplantation, graft-versus-host and host-versus-graft alloreactive T cell clones in the graft, circulation and bone marrow were tracked using bulk TCR-beta CDR3 sequencing. Anti-thymocyte globulin induction was given to all recipients, followed by maintenance tacrolimus and steroids for roughly 3 years. Alloreactive clones were identified by sequencing pre-transplant mixed lymphocyte reaction products and comparing them with unstimulated pre-transplant donor and recipient T cells. Of the approximately 24 intestinal transplant recipients enrolled in the cohort, one of whom was a retransplant, a few patients without pretransplant specimens were excluded. What the research found in general, with its limitations: GvH clones turned up in recipient bone marrow, with some appearing earlier in ileal mucosa or blood, a pattern consistent with an intestinal mucosal origin. Early after transplant, declines in HvG clones were associated with peak levels of circulating GvH clones. Patients with donor T cell macrochimerism had high GvH to HvG T cell clonal ratios in their allografts. The conclusions were limited by the relatively low number and heterogeneity of the intestinal transplant patients.

This TCR was recovered from a human donor who received an intestinal transplant. In this chain, TRBV21-1 is recombined with TRBJ1-1. TRBV21-1 represents a pseudogene. Sequences were derived from unstimulated CD4+ T cells sorted from spleen or lymph node cells, sampled before intestinal transplant. The CDR3 is CASSNATRVAEAFF. Here is the DNA: TGTGCCAGCAGCAATGCGACAAGGGTGGCTGAAGCTTTCTTT.